Each of the 32 T cell receptor beta chains below was sequenced from the same sample in a study of blood T cell repertoires in COVID-19. Libraries were prepared by immunoSEQ multiplex PCR; TCRdb keeps only in-frame clonotypes and omits some of them. Of some 200,000 clones in the sample, roughly 83% were seen once. Sequenced sample: PBMCs or T cells enriched from blood (not recorded which). These receptors all stem from a woman in her forties with acute COVID-19.

The genes are TRBV10-3 and TRBJ1-1, with 8 nucleotides matching TRBD1. Germline assignment: CDR1 ENHRY and CDR2 SYGVKD. CDR3 size: 14 residues. Trimming took 6 bases from V and 5 from J; bases not matched to a gene: 8. The CDR3 is CAISQTGDGTEAFF. For the CDR3, the DNA is TGTGCCATCAGCCAGACAGGGGACGGGACTGAAGCTTTCTTT.

This clone was picked up a small number of times. The chain combines TRBV5-4 with TRBJ1-2; D is unclear. The CDR3 has 14 amino acids. From germline, CDR1 is SGHNT and CDR2 YYREEE (reference sequence). V was trimmed by 0 bases and J by 4 bases, leaving 10 bases between them. The CDR3 is CASSLALSGYGYTF. CDR3 bases: TGTGCCAGCAGCTTGGCCTTGAGCGGCTATGGCTACACCTTC.

This chain links TRBV5-8 with TRBJ1-2, with D maybe TRBD1 (6 bases). Germline V gene lookup returns CDR1 SGHTS and CDR2 YDEGEE. CDR3 size: 13 residues. The V end was cut by 5 bases, the J end by 7 bases, with 15 bases between. CDR3 in amino acids: CASRETGTAGYTF. The DNA of the CDR3 is TGTGCCAGCAGAGAAACAGGGACGGCTGGCTACACCTTC. Full variable domain (rest looked up from reference TRBV5-8 and TRBJ1-2): EAGVTQSPTHLIKTRGQQATLRCSPISGHTSVYWYQQALGLGLQFLLWYDEGEERNRGNFPPRFSGRQFPNYSSELNVNALELEDSALYLCASRETGTAGYTFGSGTRLTVV.

The chain links TRBV5-1 to TRBJ1-5; D gene ambiguous. The CDR3 runs 10 residues. V dropped 6 bases and J dropped 5 bases, with 3 bases sitting between them. Germline loops: CDR1 SGHRS, CDR2 YFSETQ. CDR3: CASIDQPQHF. In DNA form, the CDR3 reads TGCGCCAGCATAGATCAGCCCCAGCATTTT.

This clone occurred once. The rearrangement uses TRBV24-1 and TRBJ1-2; no firm D call. V dropped 2 bases and J dropped 6 bases, with 9 bases sitting between them. The CDR3 runs 13 residues. Germline CDR1 and CDR2: KGHDR and SFDVKD. The CDR3 sequence: CATSDSSRDGYTF. The CDR3, as DNA: TGTGCCACCAGTGATTCGTCCCGGGATGGCTACACCTTC.

CDR3 protein: CASSFWEKETQYF. Here the CDR3 DNA reads TGTGCCAGCAGCTTTTGGGAGAAAGAGACCCAGTACTTC. The chain uses TRBV7-2 and TRBJ2-5; TRBD2 might be the D (5 bases). Germline CDR1 is SGHTA and CDR2 is FQGNSA. The germline V and J ends were trimmed by 3 bases and 3 bases, with 8 bases remaining between them. The CDR3 runs 13 residues. The full variable domain, completed using reference TRBV7-2 and TRBJ2-5, is GAGVSQSPSNKVTEKGKDVELRCDPISGHTALYWYRQSLGQGLEFLIYFQGNSAPDKSGLPSDRFSAERTGGSVSTLTIQRTQQEDSAVYLCASSFWEKETQYFGPGTRLLVL.

This rearrangement joins TRBV18 to TRBJ2-5, with D perhaps TRBD2 (6 bases). CDR1 and CDR2 from the germline V gene are KGHSH and LQKENI. Deletions cut 5 bases from V and 1 base from J, with 8 bases between. The CDR3 extends over 13 amino acids. The CDR3 loop reads CASSAGLQETQYF. Written as DNA, the CDR3 is TGTGCCAGCTCAGCGGGACTCCAAGAGACCCAGTACTTC.

This clone was seen at least ten times. Other DNA sequences from this sample encode an identical CDR3 as well. J is TRBJ1-1 and V is TRBV18; 11 bases agree with TRBD1. In germline, CDR1 is KGHSH, CDR2 LQKENI. This CDR3 is built from 13 residues. The V gene end was trimmed by 5 bases and the J gene end by 4 bases; junction bases not matched to a gene: 0. The CDR3 loop reads CASSGTGGTEAFF. In DNA form, the CDR3 reads TGTGCCAGCTCAGGGACAGGGGGCACTGAAGCTTTCTTT.

This chain joins TRBV29-1 and TRBJ1-2; unclear D gene. Trimming left V 4 bases short and J 1 base short, with 7 bases between. CDR3 length equals 12 residues. The V gene's germline CDR1 is SQVTM and CDR2 ANQGSEA. The CDR3 DNA reads as TGCAGCGTTGCTAAAGATAACTATGGCTACACCTTC. Translating it yields CSVAKDNYGYTF.

The J gene is TRBJ2-1, the V gene TRBV7-9; 7 bases match TRBD1. CDR1 SEHNR and CDR2 FQNEAQ come from the germline V gene (reference sequence). The CDR3 contains 14 residues. With 5 bases clipped from V and 0 bases from J, the junction kept 1 base outside the gene matches. The CDR3 nucleotides are TGTGCCAGCAGCCGACAGGGCTCCTACAATGAGCAGTTCTTC. This codes for CASSRQGSYNEQFF. Variable domain in full (rest from reference TRBV7-9 and TRBJ2-1): DTGVSQNPRHKITKRGQNVTFRCDPISEHNRLYWYRQTLGQGPEFLTYFQNEAQLEKSRLLSDRFSAERPKGSFSTLEIQRTEQGDSAMYLCASSRQGSYNEQFFGPGTRLTVL.

V gene TRBV7-9 combines with J gene TRBJ2-2; 7 nucleotides line up with TRBD2. Germline assignment: CDR1 SEHNR and CDR2 FQNEAQ (reference sequence). The V gene end was trimmed by 5 bases and the J gene end by 4 bases; junction bases not matched to a gene: 13. The CDR3 has 17 residues. The CDR3 reads CASSPRKAGVGTGELFF. CDR3 nucleotide sequence: TGTGCCAGCAGCCCGAGGAAGGCGGGAGTGGGCACCGGGGAGCTGTTTTTT.

CDR3 coding DNA: TGTGCCAGTATGGGGCGGCAGGGTGCGCAGACCCAGTACTTC. It codes for CASMGRQGAQTQYF. The V gene is TRBV19, the J gene TRBJ2-5; a weak D match, TRBD1 (5 bases). V lost 7 bases, J lost 6 bases, and 18 bases lay in between. The CDR3 has 14 residues. Germline assignment: CDR1 LNHDA and CDR2 SQIVND (reference sequence).

This rearrangement joins TRBV11-2 to TRBJ1-6; D remains ambiguous. The CDR3 totals 15 residues. V shed 1 base and J shed 3 bases, with 7 bases lying between them. CDR1 is SGHAT, CDR2 FQNNGV, per germline. Here the CDR3 reads CASSLGLIYNSPLHF. The CDR3 bases are TGTGCCAGCAGCTTAGGACTGATCTATAATTCACCCCTCCACTTT.

V usage is TRBV4-1 and J usage is TRBJ2-7; D might be TRBD1 (5 bases). Germline loops: CDR1 MGHRA, CDR2 YSYEKL. The germline V and J ends were trimmed by 4 bases and 0 bases, with 13 bases remaining between them. The CDR3 runs 15 residues. The chain's CDR3 is CASSLTDKISYEQYF. In nucleotides, the CDR3 is TGCGCCAGCAGCCTAACGGACAAAATCTCCTACGAGCAGTACTTC.

This clone has only one observation. The chain is built from TRBV25-1 and TRBJ1-5, with D hard to call. The germline V gene encodes CDR1 MGHDK and CDR2 SYGVNS. The V and J ends lost 1 base and 5 bases respectively, with 9 bases between them. This CDR3 contains 14 residues. The CDR3 nucleotides read TGTGCCAGCAGTGAATCAAGCTTACATCAGCCCCAGCATTTT. Amino acids: CASSESSLHQPQHF. Drawing the rest from reference TRBV25-1 and TRBJ1-5, the complete variable domain is EADIYQTPRYLVIGTGKKITLECSQTMGHDKMYWYQQDPGMELHLIHYSYGVNSTEKGDLSSESTVSRIRTEHFPLTLESARPSHTSQYLCASSESSLHQPQHFGDGTRLSIL.

The chain's CDR3 is CATSRVTGAEAFF. The CDR3 region has the DNA TGTGCCACCAGCAGAGTGACAGGGGCTGAAGCTTTCTTT. The chain employs TRBV15 and TRBJ1-1, with 8 bases matching TRBD1. This CDR3 has 13 amino acids. Germline lookup yields CDR1 LNHNV and CDR2 YYDKDF (reference sequence). V lost 1 base and J lost 6; bases outside the gene matches: 1.

The V and J genes are TRBV10-1 and TRBJ2-3, with a weak D call TRBD2 (6 bases). Trimming removed 8 bases from V and 5 bases from J, with 11 bases in between. This CDR3 comprises 12 residues. CDR1 and CDR2 from the germline V gene are WNHNN and SYGVQD (reference sequence). The CDR3 reads CASQGGGDTQYF. CDR3 bases: TGCGCCAGCCAGGGAGGAGGAGATACGCAGTATTTT.

The genes are TRBV30 and TRBJ1-2, with 9 bases fitting TRBD1. This CDR3 spans 12 amino acids. The germline V gene encodes CDR1 GTSNPN and CDR2 SVGIG (reference sequence). Trimming at V came to 6 bases and at J to 4 bases, leaving 3 bases not matched to a gene. This chain's CDR3 is CACSDRGYGYTF. Here the CDR3 DNA reads TGTGCCTGCTCGGACAGGGGCTATGGCTACACCTTC.

The chain has TRBV6-5 and TRBJ2-7; perhaps TRBD2 as D (5 bases). The CDR3 has 13 amino acids. Trimming left V 6 bases short and J 7 bases short, with 16 bases between. Looked up from germline, CDR1 is MNHEY and CDR2 is SVGAGI. The CDR3 protein is CASSSNSVAEQYF. The CDR3 nucleotides are TGTGCCAGCAGCTCGAATAGCGTTGCGGAGCAGTACTTC.

This clone was picked up a small number of times. This chain uses TRBV25-1 with TRBJ1-4, with D uncertain. Trimming shortened V by 4 bases and J by 5 bases, and 14 bases separated the two germline ends. Germline-derived CDR1 and CDR2 are MGHDK and SYGVNS. The CDR3 has 15 amino acids. Written as DNA, the CDR3 is TGTGCCAGCAGTGGAAGAGTTTACTCCAATGAAAAACTGTTTTTT. It yields the protein CASSGRVYSNEKLFF.

The chain uses TRBV14 and TRBJ1-6, with TRBD1 as a possible D gene (5 bases). Trimming shortened V by 1 base and J by 9 bases, and 16 bases separated the two germline ends. This CDR3 has 16 residues. The germline CDR1 and CDR2 sequences are SGHDN and FVKESK. The CDR3 DNA reads TGTGCCAGCAGCCAAGCCCGGGCCGGGGGGGGTTCACCCCTCCACTTT. Translation: CASSQARAGGGSPLHF.

This clone was seen a few times. The chain employs TRBV29-1 and TRBJ2-3; perhaps TRBD2 as D (6 bases). Looked up from germline, CDR1 is SQVTM and CDR2 is ANQGSEA. This CDR3 is 13 amino acids long. This CDR3 reads CSLAAGSTDTQYF. The CDR3 DNA reads TGCAGTCTTGCTGCGGGGAGCACAGATACGCAGTATTTT.

The CDR3 nucleotides are TGTGCCAGCAGACTAGGGACAGATACGCAGTATTTT. It codes for CASRLGTDTQYF. V usage is TRBV7-2 and J usage is TRBJ2-3, with D possibly matching TRBD2 (5 bases). Trimming cost V 6 bases and J 3 bases, with 7 bases left between them. CDR1 and CDR2 (germline): SGHTA, FQGNSA. The CDR3 is 12 amino acids.

The chain uses TRBV29-1 and TRBJ1-2; D perhaps matches TRBD1 (6 bases). Germline loops: CDR1 SQVTM, CDR2 ANQGSEA. This CDR3 is 13 amino acids long. The V end lost 6 bases, the J end lost 6 bases, and 17 bases lay between the germline ends. CDR3 in DNA: TGCAGCGTAAACAGGGCTGCATCAGATGGCTACACCTTC. This translates into CSVNRAASDGYTF.

CDR3 sequence reads: CASSFRGMAGVPNEQFF. CDR3 in DNA: TGTGCCAGCAGTTTTAGAGGAATGGCGGGGGTGCCCAATGAGCAGTTCTTC. The rearrangement joins TRBV7-8 to TRBJ2-1, with 7 bases aligning to TRBD2. This CDR3 is built from 17 residues. From germline, CDR1 is SGHVS and CDR2 FQNEAQ. V trimming: 6 bases; J trimming: 6 bases; junction bases outside the gene matches: 17. Full variable domain (missing parts from reference TRBV7-8 and TRBJ2-1): GAGVSQSPRYKVAKRGQDVALRCDPISGHVSLFWYQQALGQGPEFLTYFQNEAQLDKSGLPSDRFFAERPEGSVSTLKIQRTQQEDSAVYLCASSFRGMAGVPNEQFFGPGTRLTVL.

This sequence joins TRBV5-1 and TRBJ2-7; a possible D gene is TRBD1 (6 bases). The CDR3 is made up of 14 amino acids. V gave up 6 bases and J gave up 7 bases, with 20 bases separating them. In germline, CDR1 is SGHRS, CDR2 YFSETQ. The CDR3 sequence is CASKVAGESLEQYF. In DNA, the CDR3 is TGCGCCAGCAAGGTGGCAGGGGAATCCCTGGAGCAGTACTTC.

The chain employs TRBV10-3 and TRBJ2-7; TRBD1 matches 11 bases. This CDR3 region has 14 residues. J was trimmed by 7 bases and V by 5 bases; bases with no gene match: 7. Germline CDR1 ENHRY, CDR2 SYGVKD. The chain's CDR3 is CAISTGQGAREQYF. CDR3 DNA: TGTGCCATCAGTACAGGACAGGGGGCTCGAGAGCAGTACTTC.

The V and J genes are TRBV9 and TRBJ1-2, with TRBD1 identical over 7 bases. With V trimmed by 0 bases and J by 13 bases, 9 bases remained unmatched. The CDR3 sequence is 13 residues long. CDR1 SGDLS and CDR2 YYNGEE come from the germline V gene. The CDR3 here is CASSVGPGQPPTF. The CDR3, as DNA: TGTGCCAGCAGCGTAGGCCCGGGACAGCCTCCCACCTTC.

V and J are TRBV11-3 and TRBJ2-7, with D perhaps TRBD2 (7 bases). Germline V gene lookup returns CDR1 SGHNT and CDR2 YENEEA. This CDR3 has 17 residues. V dropped 0 bases and J dropped 0 bases, with 15 bases sitting between them. DNA for the CDR3: TGTGCCAGCAGCTTAGATCTTGGGGGGGGCCTCTCCTACGAGCAGTACTTC. It specifies CASSLDLGGGLSYEQYF.

The chain couples TRBV5-1 to TRBJ2-7; D might be TRBD1 (6 bases). V lost 0 bases to trimming and J lost 3 bases, with 13 bases between them. CDR1 SGHRS and CDR2 YFSETQ come from the germline V gene. The CDR3 is 15 amino acids. The CDR3 spells CASSLVAGDFYEQYF. The CDR3 DNA sequence: TGCGCCAGCAGCTTGGTGGCAGGGGATTTCTACGAGCAGTACTTC.

The CDR3 spells CASSSDTRPTGYTF. DNA for the CDR3: TGTGCCAGCAGCTCGGACACCCGGCCAACTGGCTACACCTTC. This rearrangement joins TRBV5-8 to TRBJ1-2, with a weak D call TRBD1 (5 bases). V was cut by 3 bases and J by 7 bases, with 16 bases left in between. The CDR3 extends over 14 amino acids. Germline CDR1 reads SGHTS; CDR2 reads YDEGEE.

This chain connects TRBV7-2 to TRBJ1-2, with D hard to call. CDR1 and CDR2 (germline): SGHTA, FQGNSA. V gave up 6 bases and J gave up 8 bases, with 16 bases separating them. The CDR3 is 13 residues long. CDR3 in amino acids: CASRDTRLRGYTF. The CDR3 nucleotides are TGTGCCAGCAGGGATACTCGACTGAGGGGCTACACCTTC.